Presented here are 12 T cell receptor beta chains from one specimen sequenced in a study of T cells after yellow fever vaccination. Using its own MiXCR run on the 5' RACE reads, TCRdb lists one record per CDR3 protein. The table includes about 400,000 distinct CDR3 sequences, around 6.4% detected once. Sequenced here: PBMCs, sampled 5 days after the yellow fever booster vaccination. The receptors stem from a man under 40 who received the YFV17D yellow fever vaccine.

This sequence joins TRBV7-2 and TRBJ2-7, with D unclear. The CDR3 extends over 12 amino acids. Germline V lookup: CDR1 SGHTA, CDR2 FQGNSA. Trimming took off 2 bases at V and 4 bases at J, with 6 bases between the two ends. CDR3 residues: CASSLTLYEQYF. CDR3 nucleotide sequence: TGTGCCAGCAGCTTAACTCTTTACGAGCAGTACTTC.

The chain combines TRBV15 with TRBJ2-6; D possibly corresponds to TRBD2 (5 bases). The CDR3 covers 16 residues. Germline V gives CDR1 LNHNV, CDR2 YYDKDF (reference sequence). The V and J ends lost 0 bases and 0 bases respectively, with 6 bases between them. This CDR3 is CATSRDGSSGANVLTF. The CDR3 nucleotides read TGTGCCACCAGCAGAGATGGGAGCTCTGGGGCCAACGTCCTGACTTTC.

This clonotype was counted many times. The chain recombines TRBV7-2 with TRBJ2-7; TRBD1 is a possible D gene (5 bases). V lost 1 base to trimming and J lost 5 bases, with 15 bases between them. The CDR3 is 15 amino acids. The germline V gene encodes CDR1 SGHTA and CDR2 FQGNSA. CDR3 sequence (DNA): TGTGCCAGCAGCTTAGACAGGCCGGTTTTCAACGAGCAGTACTTC. This translates into CASSLDRPVFNEQYF. The variable domain in full, with the rest retrieved from reference TRBV7-2 and TRBJ2-7, is GAGVSQSPSNKVTEKGKDVELRCDPISGHTALYWYRQSLGQGLEFLIYFQGNSAPDKSGLPSDRFSAERTGGSVSTLTIQRTQQEDSAVYLCASSLDRPVFNEQYFGPGTRLTVT.

Many counts were recorded for this clonotype. The rearrangement uses TRBV4-3 and TRBJ2-6; 7 bases line up with TRBD1. Unmatched junction bases numbered 0, after V lost 0 bases and J lost 10 bases. The V gene's germline CDR1 is LGHNA and CDR2 YSLEER. CDR3 length: 13 residues. CDR3 in amino acids: CASSQEQGNVLTF. The CDR3 bases are TGCGCCAGCAGCCAAGAACAGGGGAACGTCCTGACTTTC.

This clonotype was seen repeatedly, ten times or more. This chain uses TRBV5-6 with TRBJ2-7, with TRBD2 matching over 12 bases. Unmatched junction bases numbered 5, after V lost 4 bases and J lost 3 bases. The germline CDR1 and CDR2 sequences are SGHDT and YYEEEE. The CDR3 spans 15 residues. The CDR3 nucleotides read TGTGCCAGCAGCGTCTCGACTAGCGGGGGCTACGAGCAGTACTTC. Its translation: CASSVSTSGGYEQYF.

CDR3 protein: CASSTPGIVAGELFF. In DNA, the CDR3 is TGTGCCAGCAGTACCCCCGGGATAGTGGCCGGGGAGCTGTTTTTT. The chain has TRBV12-3 or TRBV12-4 and TRBJ2-2, with D tentatively TRBD2 (5 bases). Trimming took off 5 bases at V and 6 bases at J, with 16 bases between the two ends. This CDR3 has 15 residues.

Ten or more counts support this clonotype. The chain uses TRBV6-5 and TRBJ2-5; TRBD2 might be the D (6 bases). CDR1 MNHEY and CDR2 SVGAGI come from the germline V gene. V lost 0 bases, J lost 1 base, and 9 bases lay in between. This CDR3 is 15 amino acids long. CDR3 nucleotides: TGTGCCAGCAGTTACTCCACTAGCCCCCAAGAGACCCAGTACTTC. Amino acids: CASSYSTSPQETQYF.

This clonotype was detected many times. The chain links TRBV7-2 to TRBJ2-1; 8 nucleotides align to TRBD1. V lost 6 bases, J lost 5 bases, and 9 bases stayed unmatched. The germline V gene has CDR1 SGHTA and CDR2 FQGNSA. This CDR3 spans 15 amino acids. The CDR3 nucleotides are TGTGCCAGCAGTTGGGGGACAGGAATCAACAATGAGCAGTTCTTC. Translated: CASSWGTGINNEQFF.

The sample holds many counts of this clonotype. This chain uses TRBV28 with TRBJ2-3; D uncertain. V was pared by 2 bases and J by 0 bases, with 9 bases between. The CDR3 consists of 15 residues. The germline CDR1 and CDR2 sequences are MDHEN and SYDVKM. CDR3 nucleotide sequence: TGTGCCAGCAGTTTACGTCCCTCAAGCACAGATACGCAGTATTTT. Translating gives CASSLRPSSTDTQYF.

In DNA form, the CDR3 reads TGCAGTGCGAGACAGGGGTCGGCAAACTATGGCTACACCTTC. As protein: CSARQGSANYGYTF. The chain employs TRBV20-1 and TRBJ1-2, with TRBD1 matching 8 bases. CDR3 length equals 14 residues. With 6 bases clipped from V and 2 bases from J, the junction kept 8 bases outside the gene matches. Germline V lookup: CDR1 DFQATT, CDR2 SNEGSKA (reference sequence).

This clonotype was seen ten or more times. The chain recombines TRBV5-1 with TRBJ2-4, with D maybe TRBD2 (5 bases). The germline V gene has CDR1 SGHRS and CDR2 YFSETQ. Trimming left V 0 bases short and J 9 bases short, with 13 bases between. The CDR3 length is 14 residues. For the CDR3, the DNA is TGCGCCAGCAGCTTGGGATTCGGGGAAACCATTCAGTACTTC. This encodes CASSLGFGETIQYF.

Only a few counts were recorded for this clonotype. V usage is TRBV6-1 and J usage is TRBJ2-7, with 9 nucleotides matching TRBD1. V trimming: 7 bases; J trimming: 0 bases; junction bases outside the gene matches: 7. CDR3 length: 15 residues. Germline values: CDR1 MNHNS, CDR2 SASEGT. The CDR3 DNA sequence: TGTGCCAGCACTAACAGGGGGCTAAGCTCCTACGAGCAGTACTTC. It yields the protein CASTNRGLSSYEQYF.